This entry is about one T cell receptor beta chain. Antigen unknown. For TCRbeta, the library was prepared with unique molecular identifiers. TCRdb re-analysed the PCR reads in MiXCR, keeping a single row per CDR3 protein. The table shows roughly 240,000 distinct CDR3 sequences, with less than 9% occurring only once. The data were taken from a study of T-cell reconstitution after alpha-beta-depleted transplantation in children. General study results and limits: Fresh T-cell production supplied most of the T-cell counts and diversity seen one year after transplant. Reportedly, alpha-beta T cells present about two months post-transplant originated from several hundred expanded clones of graft origin.

Here the sequenced sample was PBMCs, mostly from graft donor cells, taken 180 days after TCRalphabeta/CD19-depleted stem cell transplant. The sequence was collected from a male patient between 10 and 17 years old who had a stem cell transplant for acute lymphoblastic leukemia, so the T cells may come from the graft donor.

This chain's CDR3 is CASSLTDRLNTEAFF. CDR3 DNA sequence: TGTGCCAGCAGCTTGACCGACAGGCTGAACACTGAAGCTTTCTTT. The V call is TRBV5-6, the J call TRBJ1-1; TRBD1 is a possible D gene (6 bases). Germline loops: CDR1 SGHDT, CDR2 YYEEEE. The CDR3 runs 15 residues. V was shortened by 1 base and J by 0 bases, with 10 bases between the two germline ends.